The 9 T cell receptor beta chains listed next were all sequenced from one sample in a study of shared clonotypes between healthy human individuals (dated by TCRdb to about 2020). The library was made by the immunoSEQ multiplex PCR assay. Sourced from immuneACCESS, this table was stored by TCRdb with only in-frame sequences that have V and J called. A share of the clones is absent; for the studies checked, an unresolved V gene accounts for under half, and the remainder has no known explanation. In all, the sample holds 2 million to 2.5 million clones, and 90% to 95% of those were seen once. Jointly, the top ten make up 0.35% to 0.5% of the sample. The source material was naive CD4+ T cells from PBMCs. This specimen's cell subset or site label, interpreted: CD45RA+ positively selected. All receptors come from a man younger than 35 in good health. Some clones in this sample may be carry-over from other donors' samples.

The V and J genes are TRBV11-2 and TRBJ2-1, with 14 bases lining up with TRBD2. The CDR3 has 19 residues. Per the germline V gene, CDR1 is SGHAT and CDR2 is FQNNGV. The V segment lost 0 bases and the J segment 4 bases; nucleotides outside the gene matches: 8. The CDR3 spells CASSLDSPRTSGRYNEQFF. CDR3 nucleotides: TGTGCCAGCAGCTTAGATTCCCCTAGGACTAGCGGGAGGTACAATGAGCAGTTCTTC.

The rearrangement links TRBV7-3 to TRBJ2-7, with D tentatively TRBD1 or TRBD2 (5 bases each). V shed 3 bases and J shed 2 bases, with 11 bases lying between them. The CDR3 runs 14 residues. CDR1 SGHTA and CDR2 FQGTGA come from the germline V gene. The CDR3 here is CASSLSGTTYEQYF. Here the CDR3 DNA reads TGTGCCAGCAGCTTGTCTGGGACCACCTACGAGCAGTACTTC.

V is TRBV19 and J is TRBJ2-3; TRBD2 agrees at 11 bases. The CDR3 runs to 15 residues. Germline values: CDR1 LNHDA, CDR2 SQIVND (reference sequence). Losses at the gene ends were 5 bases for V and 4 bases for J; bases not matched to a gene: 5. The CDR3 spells CASSGLAGGADTQYF. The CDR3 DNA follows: TGTGCCAGTAGTGGTCTAGCGGGAGGTGCAGATACGCAGTATTTT.

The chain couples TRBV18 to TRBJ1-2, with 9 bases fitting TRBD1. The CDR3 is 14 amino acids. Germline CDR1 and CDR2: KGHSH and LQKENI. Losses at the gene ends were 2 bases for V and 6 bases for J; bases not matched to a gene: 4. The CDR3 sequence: CASSPAGQGDGYTF. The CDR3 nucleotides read TGTGCCAGCTCACCAGCGGGACAGGGCGATGGCTACACCTTC.

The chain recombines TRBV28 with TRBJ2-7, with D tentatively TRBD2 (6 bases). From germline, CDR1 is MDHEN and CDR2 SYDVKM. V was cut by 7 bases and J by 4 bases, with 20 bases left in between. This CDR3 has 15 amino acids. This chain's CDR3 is CASTSRSGDEYEQYF. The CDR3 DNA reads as TGTGCCAGCACCTCCAGGTCGGGGGACGAATACGAGCAGTACTTC.

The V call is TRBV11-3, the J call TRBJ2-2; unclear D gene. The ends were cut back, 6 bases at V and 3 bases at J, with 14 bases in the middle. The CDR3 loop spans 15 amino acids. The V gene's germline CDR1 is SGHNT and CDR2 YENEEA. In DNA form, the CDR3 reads TGTGCCAGCAGTCTTAACCTCGCGGACACCGGGGAGCTGTTTTTT. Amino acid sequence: CASSLNLADTGELFF.

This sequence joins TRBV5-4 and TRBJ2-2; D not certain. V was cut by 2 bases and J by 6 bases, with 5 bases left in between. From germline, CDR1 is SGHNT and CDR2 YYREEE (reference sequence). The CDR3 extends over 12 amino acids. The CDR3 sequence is CASSFWSGELFF. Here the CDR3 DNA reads TGTGCCAGCAGCTTCTGGTCCGGGGAGCTGTTTTTT.

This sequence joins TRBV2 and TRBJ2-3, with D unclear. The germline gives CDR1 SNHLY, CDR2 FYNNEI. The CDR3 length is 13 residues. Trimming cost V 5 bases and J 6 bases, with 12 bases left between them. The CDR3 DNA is TGTGCCAGCAGTTTCGGACCGGCGGATACGCAGTATTTT. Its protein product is CASSFGPADTQYF. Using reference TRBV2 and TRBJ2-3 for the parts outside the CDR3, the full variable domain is EPEVTQTPSHQVTQMGQEVILRCVPISNHLYFYWYRQILGQKVEFLVSFYNNEISEKSEIFDDQFSVERPDGSNFTLKIRSTKLEDSAMYFCASSFGPADTQYFGPGTRLTVL.

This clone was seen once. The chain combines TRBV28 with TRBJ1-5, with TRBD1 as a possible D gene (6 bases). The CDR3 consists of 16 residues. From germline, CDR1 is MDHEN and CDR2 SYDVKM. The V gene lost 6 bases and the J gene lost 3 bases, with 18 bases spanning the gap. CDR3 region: CASSRETGVANQPQHF. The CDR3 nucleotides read TGTGCCAGCAGCCGTGAGACAGGAGTGGCCAATCAGCCCCAGCATTTT.